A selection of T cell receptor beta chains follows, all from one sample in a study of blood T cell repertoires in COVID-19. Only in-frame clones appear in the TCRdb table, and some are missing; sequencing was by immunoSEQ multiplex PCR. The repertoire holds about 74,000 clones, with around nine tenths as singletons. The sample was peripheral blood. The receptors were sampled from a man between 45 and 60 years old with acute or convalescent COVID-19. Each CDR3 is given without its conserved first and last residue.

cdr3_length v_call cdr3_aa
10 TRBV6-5 ASDRYNSPLH
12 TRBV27 ASSFGGGTYEQY
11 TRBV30 AWSAGVYTEAF
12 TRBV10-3 AISAGQSQETQY
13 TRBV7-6 ASSPRATVNYGYT
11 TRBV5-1 ASSETGTYEQY
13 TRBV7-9 ASSGGDKGNQPQH
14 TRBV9 ASSVRTGYNTGELF
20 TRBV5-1 ASSSGRMVGSPDSSYNSPLH
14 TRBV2 ASNSGTTKNTGELF
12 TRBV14 ASSRSGANYGYT
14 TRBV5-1 ASSSQGADSGNTIY
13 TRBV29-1 SVDQRGLAEETQY
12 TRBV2 ASSDRGFGDTQY
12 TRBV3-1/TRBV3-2 ASSQGGQGNGYT
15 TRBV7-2 ASSSITAGPGKTPLH
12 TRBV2 ASTSERNTGELF
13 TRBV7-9 ASSPTSGQSYGYT
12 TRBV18 ASSPSGGYNEQF
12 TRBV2 ASTEDRDHGELF
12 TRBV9 ASSVTYSGNTIY
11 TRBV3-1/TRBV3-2 ASSHGGAGEAF
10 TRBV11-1 ASSFRNYEQY
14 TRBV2 ASSEPTGTGYGEQY
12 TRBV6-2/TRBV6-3 ASSPGRGAQPQH
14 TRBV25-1 ASSEVTGRGGNIQY
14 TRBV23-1 ASSQSRETSKSGYT
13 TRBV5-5 ASSLGTDSNYGYT
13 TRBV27 ASSLVTSGRETQY
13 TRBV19 ASRRQGASGQPQH
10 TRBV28 ASGGQYNEQF
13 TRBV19 ASRPSLIAKNIQY
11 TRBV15 ATSVPRSYEQY
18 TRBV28 ASRAPLGTTLAGEGNEQY
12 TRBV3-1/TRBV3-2 ASSQAFSPNEQF
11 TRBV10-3 AMGQGSTGELF
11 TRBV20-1 SASRQNQETQY
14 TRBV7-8 ASSPIAGAGYNEQF
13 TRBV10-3 AISDSGQGIYEQY
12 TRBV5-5 ASSGDRGQGGYT
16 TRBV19 ASSAGQPRGALNTEAF